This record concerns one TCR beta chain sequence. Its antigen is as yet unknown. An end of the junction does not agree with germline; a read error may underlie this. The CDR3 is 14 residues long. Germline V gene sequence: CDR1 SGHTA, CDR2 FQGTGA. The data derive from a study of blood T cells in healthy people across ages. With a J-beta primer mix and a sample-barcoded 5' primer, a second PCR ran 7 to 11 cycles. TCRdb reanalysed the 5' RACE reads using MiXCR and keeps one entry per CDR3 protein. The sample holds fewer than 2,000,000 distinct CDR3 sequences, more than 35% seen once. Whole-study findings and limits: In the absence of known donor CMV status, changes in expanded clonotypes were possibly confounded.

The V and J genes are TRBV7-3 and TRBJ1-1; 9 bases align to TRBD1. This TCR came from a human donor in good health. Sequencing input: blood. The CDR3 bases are TGTGCCAGCAGTCTGGACAGGGGTCACACTGAAACTTTCTTT. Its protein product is CASSLDRGHTETFF.